Below are 8 T cell receptor beta chains sequenced from a single sample in a study of cytotoxic CD8 clonotypes in ibrutinib-treated CLL (dated by TCRdb to about 2021). Library preparation used the immunoSEQ multiplex PCR assay. TCRdb took this table from immuneACCESS and kept in-frame rearrangements with V and J called. Such tables lack part of the clones; where checked against another copy, unresolved V genes explain under half of the gap, and the rest is unexplained. The sample table records about 76,000 clones; roughly 86% of these occur just once. Clones ranked in the top ten supply under 6% of the sample. The sequenced sample was PBMCs, obtained before ibrutinib treatment. The receptor set was obtained from a human donor with chronic lymphocytic leukemia.

The chain links TRBV10-1 to TRBJ1-1, with TRBD1 matching 8 bases. In germline, CDR1 is WNHNN, CDR2 SYGVQD (reference sequence). V was pared by 8 bases and J by 4 bases, with 9 bases of the junction left unmatched. This CDR3 has 14 residues. CDR3 bases: TGCGCCAGCTTGGACAGGGCGACGGGCACTGAAGCTTTCTTT. This translates into CASLDRATGTEAFF.

The chain links TRBV19 to TRBJ1-1; D might be TRBD1 (5 bases). Trimming took off 8 bases at V and 6 bases at J, with 19 bases between the two ends. The CDR3 contains 14 residues. The germline V gene has CDR1 LNHDA and CDR2 SQIVND (reference sequence). CDR3 bases: TGTGCCAGTGGGGGTTGGCCCCGGTTGCCTGAAGCTTTCTTT. Translation: CASGGWPRLPEAFF.

The chain couples TRBV6-5 to TRBJ2-3; D unclear. The V gene's germline CDR1 is MNHEY and CDR2 SVGAGI. The CDR3 is 11 residues long. With 7 bases removed from V and 5 bases from J, the gap between germline ends came to 7 bases. The CDR3, as DNA: TGTGCCAGCACCCAACTAGATACGCAGTATTTT. Protein: CASTQLDTQYF.

The gene calls are TRBV6-1 and TRBJ2-7; 9 bases match TRBD2. V was pared by 4 bases and J by 2 bases, with 3 bases of the junction left unmatched. This CDR3 is built from 14 residues. CDR1 is MNHNS and CDR2 is SASEGT in the germline V gene. DNA for the CDR3: TGTGCCAGCAGTGGCCTAGCGGGAACCTACGAGCAGTACTTC. This encodes CASSGLAGTYEQYF.

This clone showed up just a few times. The chain employs TRBV5-6 and TRBJ1-2; no firm D call. The CDR3 is made up of 13 amino acids. Trimming cost V 0 bases and J 5 bases, with 8 bases left between them. Per the germline V gene, CDR1 is SGHDT and CDR2 is YYEEEE. CDR3 nucleotide sequence: TGTGCCAGCAGCTTGGGGGAGAGATATGGCTACACCTTC. This encodes CASSLGERYGYTF. Filled out from reference TRBV5-6 and TRBJ1-2, the complete variable domain reads DAGVTQSPTHLIKTRGQQVTLRCSPKSGHDTVSWYQQALGQGPQFIFQYYEEEERQRGNFPDRFSGHQFPNYSSELNVNALLLGDSALYLCASSLGERYGYTFGSGTRLTVV.

The chain combines TRBV4-1 with TRBJ1-1; no definite D call. Between the trimmed V and J ends, which lost 1 base and 0 bases, there was a span of 6 bases. Germline V lookup: CDR1 MGHRA, CDR2 YSYEKL. The CDR3 covers 14 residues. The DNA for the CDR3 is TGCGCCAGCAGCCAAGTCGGTTTGAACACTGAAGCTTTCTTT. Translating gives CASSQVGLNTEAFF.

As regards this clone: This could be a read error, since a much larger clone is one nucleotide away. The chain carries TRBV2 and TRBJ2-7, with D tentatively TRBD2 (7 bases). The CDR3 length is 15 residues. Germline V gene data show CDR1 as SNHLY and CDR2 as FYNNEI. Trimming took 7 bases from V and 4 from J, leaving 20 bases between them. As DNA, the CDR3 is TGTGCCAGCACCGAGGGGGGGGTGGCCAAATACGAGCAGTACTTC. It translates to CASTEGGVAKYEQYF.

In this sample, this clone turned up a few times. V gene TRBV30 combines with J gene TRBJ2-3; no definite D call. The CDR3 is 14 residues long. Trimming stripped 2 bases from V and 3 bases from J, with 12 bases between. Germline V gives CDR1 GTSNPN, CDR2 SVGIG (reference sequence). The CDR3 spells CAWSPPAGTDTQYF. CDR3 nucleotide sequence: TGTGCCTGGAGTCCCCCAGCCGGGACAGATACGCAGTATTTT.